This TCR beta chain derives from a study of T cells in localized non-small cell lung cancer. Data came from immunoSEQ multiplex PCR; TCRdb stores just in-frame clones and leaves some out. The sample lists about 1,400 clones; about 25% were seen once. The sample holds a few counts of this clone. Its antigen is currently unknown. Germline V gives CDR1 SGDLS, CDR2 YYNGEE. There are 17 residues in the CDR3. The V gene end was trimmed by 5 bases and the J gene end by 3 bases; junction bases not matched to a gene: 16. General study points: An association was observed between higher blood T cell density and longer overall survival. Tumor samples were not multi-region, leaving intratumor heterogeneity unexcluded. When the top 100 tumor clones were examined, a median about 60 of them also appeared in the adjacent lung, which was paired and uninvolved.

The input for sequencing was normal lung tissue next to the tumor, taken before any cancer treatment. The gene calls are TRBV9 and TRBJ2-7; 8 bases fit TRBD2. The TCR comes from a male donor at least 60 years old with stage I lung adenocarcinoma. As DNA, the CDR3 is TGTGCCAGCAGTGAAGAAAAACTAAAAGGGACTAGCTACGAGCAGTACTTC. It yields the protein CASSEEKLKGTSYEQYF.